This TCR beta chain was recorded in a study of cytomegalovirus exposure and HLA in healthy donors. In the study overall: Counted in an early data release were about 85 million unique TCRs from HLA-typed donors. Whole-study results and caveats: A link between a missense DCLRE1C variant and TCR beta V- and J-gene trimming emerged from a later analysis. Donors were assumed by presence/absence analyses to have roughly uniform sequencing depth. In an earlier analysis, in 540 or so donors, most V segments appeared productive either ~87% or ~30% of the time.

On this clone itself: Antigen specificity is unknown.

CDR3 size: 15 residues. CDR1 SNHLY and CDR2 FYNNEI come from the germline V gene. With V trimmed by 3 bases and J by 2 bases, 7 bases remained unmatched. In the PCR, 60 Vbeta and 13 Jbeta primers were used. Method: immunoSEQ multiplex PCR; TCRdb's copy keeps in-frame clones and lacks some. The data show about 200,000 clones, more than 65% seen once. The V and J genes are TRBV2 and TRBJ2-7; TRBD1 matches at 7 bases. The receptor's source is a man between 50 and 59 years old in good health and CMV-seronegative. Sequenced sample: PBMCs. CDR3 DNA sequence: TGTGCCAGCAGTGATTTTACAGGGGAACCCTACGAGCAGTACTTC. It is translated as CASSDFTGEPYEQYF.